This is a list of T cell receptor beta chains from one sample in a study of fetal regulatory T cell absence and autoimmunity. TCRdb's copy holds only in-frame clones and misses some; the assay was immunoSEQ multiplex PCR. Of around 100,000 clones in the sample, about three quarters are singletons; the top ten hold less than 2.5%. Specimen: pancreas tissue. The source is a male donor with IPEX syndrome. Each CDR3 is given with its conserved first and last residue. A D gene is named only where the DNA matches it firmly. Some rows have no size entry. The others give once, few or many, or a class for an expanded clone.

j_gene | d_gene | abundance | v_gene | CDR3aa | CDR3nt
TRBJ2-3 | TRBD1 | few | TRBV5-4 | CASRPTGGSRDTQYF | TGTGCCAGCCGCCCGACAGGGGGATCGAGAGATACGCAGTATTTT
TRBJ2-1 | TRBD2 | - | TRBV4-3 | CASSQMSRGGRGEQFF | TGCGCCAGCAGCCAAATGTCACGGGGGGGCCGTGGTGAGCAGTTCTTC
TRBJ1-2 | - | - | TRBV20-1 | CSAKAGYGYTF | TGCAGTGCTAAGGCAGGGTATGGCTACACCTTC
TRBJ2-7 | - | - | TRBV2 | CASTGSPYEQYF | TGTGCCAGCACTGGCTCCCCCTACGAGCAGTACTTC
TRBJ1-2 | - | - | TRBV7-9 | CASSYQGGYTF | TGTGCCAGCAGCTACCAGGGTGGCTACACCTTC
TRBJ1-1 | - | few | TRBV5-1 | CASSWDNTEAFF | TGCGCCAGCAGCTGGGACAACACTGAAGCTTTCTTT
TRBJ1-1 | - | - | TRBV6-6 | CASSYGGSGTEAFF | TGTGCCAGCAGTTACGGGGGCAGCGGCACTGAAGCTTTCTTT
TRBJ2-5 | - | - | TRBV6-4 | CATPLGRTQYF | TGTGCCACCCCGTTGGGAAGAACCCAGTACTTC
TRBJ2-7 | TRBD2 | few | TRBV7-9 | CASSADRTSVYEQYF | TGTGCCAGCAGCGCAGACAGGACTAGCGTCTACGAGCAGTACTTC
TRBJ1-2 | - | - | TRBV2 | CASSEEGDYGYTF | TGTGCCAGCAGTGAAGAGGGGGACTATGGCTACACCTTC
TRBJ2-7 | TRBD1 | - | TRBV29-1 | CSVSRDRGRYEQYF | TGCAGCGTTAGCCGGGACAGGGGGCGATACGAGCAGTACTTC
TRBJ2-5 | TRBD2 | - | TRBV5-1 | CASQKAGGLWETQYF | TGCGCCAGCCAAAAAGCGGGAGGGCTGTGGGAGACCCAGTACTTC
TRBJ2-3 | - | - | TRBV7-6 | CASSFGRGTDTQYF | TGTGCCAGCAGCTTTGGCAGGGGCACAGATACGCAGTATTTT
TRBJ1-1 | - | - | TRBV5-6 | CASSDRPAGNTEAFF | TGTGCCAGCAGCGACCGACCGGCAGGTAACACTGAAGCTTTCTTT
TRBJ2-1 | - | - | TRBV11-2 | CASGPYNEQFF | TGTGCCAGCGGCCCTTACAATGAGCAGTTCTTC
TRBJ2-5 | - | - | TRBV18 | CASSPHQETQYF | TGTGCCAGCTCACCACACCAAGAGACCCAGTACTTC
TRBJ2-7 | TRBD1 | - | TRBV5-1 | CASSLGQGYYEQYF | TGCGCCAGCAGCTTAGGACAGGGCTACTACGAGCAGTACTTC
TRBJ2-7 | - | - | TRBV5-4 | CASSLAGVGYEQYF | TGTGCCAGCAGCTTGGCAGGGGTAGGCTACGAGCAGTACTTC
TRBJ2-2 | TRBD2 | - | TRBV4-3 | CASSQGASGVYTGELFF | TGCGCCAGCAGCCAAGGGGCTAGCGGGGTATACACCGGGGAGCTGTTTTTT
TRBJ2-7 | - | few | TRBV11-2 | CASSLWRAYEQYF | TGTGCCAGCAGCTTGTGGCGGGCCTACGAGCAGTACTTC
TRBJ2-1 | - | - | TRBV5-6 | CASSLRQSYNEQFF | TGTGCCAGCAGCTTGAGGCAGTCCTACAATGAGCAGTTCTTC
TRBJ1-2 | - | - | TRBV18 | CASSPQGRANYGYTF | TGTGCCAGCTCACCACAGGGGAGAGCTAACTATGGCTACACCTTC
TRBJ2-1 | - | - | TRBV30 | CAWSQRGNEQFF | TGTGCCTGGAGTCAGAGAGGCAATGAGCAGTTCTTC
TRBJ2-3 | - | - | TRBV29-1 | CSVEGVGDTQYF | TGCAGCGTGGAGGGTGTGGGAGATACGCAGTATTTT
TRBJ2-5 | - | - | TRBV19 | CASSTTGNIGETQYF | TGTGCCAGTAGTACTACAGGGAATATTGGGGAGACCCAGTACTTC
TRBJ2-3 | - | - | TRBV6-5 | CASTYGGTQYF | TGTGCCAGCACCTACGGGGGTACGCAGTATTTT
TRBJ1-1 | - | - | TRBV9 | CASSVATGGTEAFF | TGTGCCAGCAGCGTAGCTACCGGGGGCACTGAAGCTTTCTTT
TRBJ2-7 | - | - | TRBV5-6 | CASSLAGSYEQYF | TGTGCCAGCAGCTTGGCGGGGTCCTACGAGCAGTACTTC
TRBJ2-7 | - | - | TRBV5-6 | CASATFARNEQYF | TGTGCCAGCGCAACCTTTGCTAGAAACGAGCAGTACTTC
TRBJ1-1 | TRBD1 | - | TRBV19 | CASSTSDRGTEAFF | TGTGCCAGTAGTACCTCCGACAGGGGCACTGAAGCTTTCTTT
TRBJ2-1 | TRBD2 | - | TRBV5-1 | CASSLLTSGGNEQFF | TGCGCCAGCAGCTTGTTGACTAGCGGGGGCAATGAGCAGTTCTTC
TRBJ2-7 | TRBD1 | - | TRBV4-1 | CASSQQGDSYEQYF | TGCGCCAGCAGCCAGCAGGGGGACTCCTACGAGCAGTACTTC
TRBJ2-6 | - | - | TRBV4-3 | CASSQDRIRGSGANVLTF | TGCGCCAGCAGCCAAGACCGGATACGGGGTTCTGGGGCCAACGTCCTGACTTTC
TRBJ1-5 | - | - | TRBV4-1 | CASSQDLGQVNQPQHF | TGCGCCAGCAGCCAAGATTTAGGGCAGGTCAATCAGCCCCAGCATTTT
TRBJ2-3 | TRBD1 | - | TRBV27 | CASSGQQGPAHTDTQYF | TGTGCCAGCAGTGGCCAACAGGGGCCGGCCCACACAGATACGCAGTATTTT
TRBJ2-1 | - | - | TRBV7-9 | CASSLYGDEQFF | TGTGCCAGCAGCTTATACGGGGATGAGCAGTTCTTC
TRBJ2-5 | - | - | TRBV7-8 | CASSLGWGASETQYF | TGTGCCAGCAGCTTAGGTTGGGGGGCTAGTGAGACCCAGTACTTC
TRBJ1-1 | - | - | TRBV19 | CASHAGGAEHTEAFF | TGTGCCAGCCATGCGGGGGGGGCGGAGCACACTGAAGCTTTCTTT
TRBJ1-2 | - | - | TRBV27 | CASRLGGSYGYTF | TGTGCCAGCAGACTAGGGGGAAGCTATGGCTACACCTTC
TRBJ2-3 | - | - | TRBV9 | CASSVGGGSTDTQYF | TGTGCCAGCAGCGTAGGTGGGGGCTCCACAGATACGCAGTATTTT
TRBJ1-1 | - | - | TRBV15 | CATNLGGNTEAFF | TGTGCCACCAACCTGGGAGGGAACACTGAAGCTTTCTTT
TRBJ1-2 | - | - | TRBV19 | CASSQGYGYTF | TGTGCCAGTAGCCAGGGTTATGGCTACACCTTC
TRBJ1-2 | - | - | TRBV27 | CASSLKGSYGYTF | TGTGCCAGCAGTTTGAAGGGGAGCTATGGCTACACCTTC
TRBJ2-7 | - | - | TRBV19 | CASSIVDSSYEQYF | TGTGCCAGTAGTATAGTCGACAGCTCCTACGAGCAGTACTTC
TRBJ2-1 | - | - | TRBV5-1 | CASSLEGRVDYNEQFF | TGCGCCAGCAGCTTGGAGGGACGCGTCGATTACAATGAGCAGTTCTTC
TRBJ1-1 | - | few | TRBV19 | CASSIEGWNTEAFF | TGTGCCAGTAGTATAGAGGGGTGGAACACTGAAGCTTTCTTT
TRBJ1-2 | TRBD1 | - | TRBV11-2 | CASSYRQGGNYGYTF | TGTGCCAGCAGCTATCGACAGGGGGGGAACTATGGCTACACCTTC
TRBJ2-5 | TRBD2 | - | TRBV7-2 | CASSVWEGQETQYF | TGTGCCAGCAGCGTCTGGGAGGGACAAGAGACCCAGTACTTC
TRBJ2-1 | TRBD2 | - | TRBV6-1 | CASSAGTRPLDEQFF | TGTGCCAGCAGTGCCGGGACTAGACCATTGGATGAGCAGTTCTTC
TRBJ1-1 | - | - | TRBV14 | CASSQGPEAFF | TGTGCCAGCAGCCAGGGCCCTGAAGCTTTCTTT